This T cell receptor (beta chain) was retrieved from a study of cytomegalovirus exposure and HLA in healthy donors. Broader study findings: Among CMV-associated TCR beta chains, most appeared HLA-restricted in a later analysis.

The PCR had 60 Vbeta and 13 Jbeta primers. Generated by immunoSEQ multiplex PCR, the TCRdb table keeps only in-frame clones and is missing some. The sample includes roughly 73,000 clones. With V trimmed by 0 bases and J by 2 bases, 2 bases remained unmatched. There are 15 residues in the CDR3. The V gene's germline CDR1 is SGHRS and CDR2 YFSETQ. Worth noting for this clone: Its antigen remains unidentified.

The sequence was obtained from a female donor in good health and CMV-seropositive. Sequencing used PBMCs. The chain couples TRBV5-1 to TRBJ1-3, with TRBD1 identical over 7 bases. CDR3: CASSLGGGTGNTIYF. The DNA of the CDR3 is TGCGCCAGCAGCTTGGGAGGGGGCACTGGAAACACCATATATTTT.